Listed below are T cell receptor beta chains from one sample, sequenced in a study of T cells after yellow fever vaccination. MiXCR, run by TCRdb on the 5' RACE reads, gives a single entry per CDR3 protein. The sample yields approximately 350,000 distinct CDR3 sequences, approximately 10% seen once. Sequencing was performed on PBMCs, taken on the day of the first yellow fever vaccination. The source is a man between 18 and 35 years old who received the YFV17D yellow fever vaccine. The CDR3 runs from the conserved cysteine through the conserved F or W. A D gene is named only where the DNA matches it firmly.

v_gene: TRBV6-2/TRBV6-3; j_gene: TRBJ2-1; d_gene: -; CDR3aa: CASSFSPNEQFF
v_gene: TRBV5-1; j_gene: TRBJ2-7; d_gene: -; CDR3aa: CASSLEGMAYEQYF
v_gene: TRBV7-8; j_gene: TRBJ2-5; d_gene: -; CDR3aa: CASSLGGAFQETQYF
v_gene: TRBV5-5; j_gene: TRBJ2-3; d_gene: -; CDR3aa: CASSVGAADTDTQYF
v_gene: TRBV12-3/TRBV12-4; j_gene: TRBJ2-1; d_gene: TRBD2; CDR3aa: CASSFSGGHNEQFF
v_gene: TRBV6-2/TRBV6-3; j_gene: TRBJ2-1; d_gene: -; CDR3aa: CASSTGLAWAEQFF
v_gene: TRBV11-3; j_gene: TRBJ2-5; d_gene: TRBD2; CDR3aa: CASSLAGGHETQHF
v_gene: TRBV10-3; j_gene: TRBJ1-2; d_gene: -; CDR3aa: CAISEGGPTNYGYTF
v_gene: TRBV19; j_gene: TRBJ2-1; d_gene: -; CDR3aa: CPSSWRLGRNNEQFF
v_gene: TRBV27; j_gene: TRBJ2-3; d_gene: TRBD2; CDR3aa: CASSLGGGLTDTQYF
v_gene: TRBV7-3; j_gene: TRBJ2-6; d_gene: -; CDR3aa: CASSPSGTSGANVLTF
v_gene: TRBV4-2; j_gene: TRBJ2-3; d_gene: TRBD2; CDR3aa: CASSHVAGDRTDTQYF
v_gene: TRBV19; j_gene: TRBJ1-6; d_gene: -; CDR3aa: CASRFSRDNSPLHF
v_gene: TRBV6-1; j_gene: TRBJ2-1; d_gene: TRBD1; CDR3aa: CASSAGTGDNEQFF
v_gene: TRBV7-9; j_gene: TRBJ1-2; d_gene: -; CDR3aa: CASSLPVPGGYTF
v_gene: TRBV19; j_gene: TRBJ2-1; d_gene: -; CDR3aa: CASSIVSRNEQFF
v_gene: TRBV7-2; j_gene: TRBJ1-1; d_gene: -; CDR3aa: CASSSPGTSRANTEAFF
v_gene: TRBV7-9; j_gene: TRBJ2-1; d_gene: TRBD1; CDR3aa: CASSPGGGQGFF
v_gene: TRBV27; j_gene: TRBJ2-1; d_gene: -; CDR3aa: CASAFGGAYNEQFF
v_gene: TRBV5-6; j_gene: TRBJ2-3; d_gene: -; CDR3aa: CASSSLPTDTQYF
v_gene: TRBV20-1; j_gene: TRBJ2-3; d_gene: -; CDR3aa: CSASEGVGTDTQYF
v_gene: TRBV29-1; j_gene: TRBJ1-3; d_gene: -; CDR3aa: CSVENSGNTIYF
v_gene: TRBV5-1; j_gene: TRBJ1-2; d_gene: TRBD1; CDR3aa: CASSLEGQDGYTF
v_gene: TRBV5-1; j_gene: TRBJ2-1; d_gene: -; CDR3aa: CASSLMRGTDEQFF
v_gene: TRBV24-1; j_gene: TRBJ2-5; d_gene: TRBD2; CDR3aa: CATSDPREGRETQYF
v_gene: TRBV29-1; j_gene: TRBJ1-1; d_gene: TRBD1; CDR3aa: CSVTTGKTEAFF
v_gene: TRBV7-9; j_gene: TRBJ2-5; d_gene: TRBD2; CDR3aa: CASNERGYQETQYF
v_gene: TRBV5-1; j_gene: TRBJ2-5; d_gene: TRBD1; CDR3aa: CASSPDRSQETQYF
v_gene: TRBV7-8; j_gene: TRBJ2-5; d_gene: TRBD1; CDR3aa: CASSWKQGFAETQYF
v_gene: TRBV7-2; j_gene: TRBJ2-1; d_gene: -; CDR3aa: CASSPQGQTGYEQFF
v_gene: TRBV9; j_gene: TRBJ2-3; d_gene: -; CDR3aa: CASSQDRASTDTQYF
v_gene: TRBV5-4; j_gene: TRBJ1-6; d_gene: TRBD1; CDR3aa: CASSSGTGDNSPLHF
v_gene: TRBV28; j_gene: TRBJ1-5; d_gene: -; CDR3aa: CASSLPWGGDNQPQHF
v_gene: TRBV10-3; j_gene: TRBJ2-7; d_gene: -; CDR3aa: CAISGNPGVPEQYF
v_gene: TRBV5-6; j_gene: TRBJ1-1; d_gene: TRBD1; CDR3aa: CASSYDRVGEAFF
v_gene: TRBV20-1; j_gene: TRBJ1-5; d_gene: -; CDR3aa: CSASNLGAPRNQPQHF
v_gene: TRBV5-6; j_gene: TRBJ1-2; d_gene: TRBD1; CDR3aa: CASILDRGWANYGYTF
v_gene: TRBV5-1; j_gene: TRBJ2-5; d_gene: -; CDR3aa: CASSLLASGETQYF
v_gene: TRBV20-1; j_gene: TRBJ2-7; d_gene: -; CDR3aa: CSASEESLYEQYF
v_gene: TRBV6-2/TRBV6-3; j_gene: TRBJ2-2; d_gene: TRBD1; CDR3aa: CASSPAGGLTGELFF
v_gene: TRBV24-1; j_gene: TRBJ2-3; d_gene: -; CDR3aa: CATSGGRGPTTDTQYF
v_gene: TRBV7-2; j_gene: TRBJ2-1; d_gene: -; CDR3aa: CASSSSSQVQFF
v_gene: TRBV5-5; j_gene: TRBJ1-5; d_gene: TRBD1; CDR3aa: CASSLGDRGRQPQHF
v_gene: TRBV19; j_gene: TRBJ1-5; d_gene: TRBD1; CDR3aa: CASSVQGASVNQPQHF
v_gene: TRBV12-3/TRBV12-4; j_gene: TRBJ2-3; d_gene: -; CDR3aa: CASSPYGTGGTDTQYF
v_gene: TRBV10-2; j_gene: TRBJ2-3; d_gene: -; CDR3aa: CTSSEPDRTSTDTQYF
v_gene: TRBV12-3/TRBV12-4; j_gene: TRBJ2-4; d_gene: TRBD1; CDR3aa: CASSSGQGAKNIQYF
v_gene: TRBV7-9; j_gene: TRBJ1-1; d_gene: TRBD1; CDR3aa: CASSLPGGGLTEAFF
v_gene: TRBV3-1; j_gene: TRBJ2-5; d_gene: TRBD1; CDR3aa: CASSPGTGGGKTQYF
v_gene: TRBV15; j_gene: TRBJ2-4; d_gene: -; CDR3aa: CATSRELTLIAKNIQYF
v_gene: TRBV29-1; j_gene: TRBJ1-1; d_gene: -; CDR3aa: CSVEAMKDAFF
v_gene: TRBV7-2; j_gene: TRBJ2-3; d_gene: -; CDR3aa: CASSPEGGQTDTQYF
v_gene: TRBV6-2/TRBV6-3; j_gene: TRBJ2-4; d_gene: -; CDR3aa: CASTWDTWADIQYF